These 25 T cell receptor beta chains originate from one sample sequenced in a study of T cells after yellow fever vaccination. Via MiXCR, TCRdb re-called the 5' RACE reads, giving one row per CDR3 protein. The profile shows some 260,000 distinct CDR3 sequences, around 5.2% of them singletons. This specimen consisted of CD4+ T cells sorted from PBMCs, obtained on the day of the yellow fever booster vaccination. All receptors come from a young man who received the YFV17D yellow fever vaccine.

This clonotype came up a few times. In DNA form, the CDR3 reads TGTGCCAGCAGGCGGGGGCCCAAAAACATTCAGTACTTC. Encoded protein: CASRRGPKNIQYF. The V and J genes are TRBV12-3 or TRBV12-4 and TRBJ2-4, with D perhaps TRBD2 (7 bases). This CDR3 is 13 amino acids long. Trimming left V 6 bases short and J 2 bases short, with 8 bases between.

Worth noting for this clonotype: Just one base apart from a much larger clone, this may be a read error. The chain has TRBV5-1 and TRBJ1-6, with D unresolved. The CDR3 contains 15 residues. Looked up from germline, CDR1 is SGHRS and CDR2 is YFSETQ. Trimming left V 0 bases short and J 6 bases short, with 10 bases between. The CDR3 sequence is CASSLASPRNSPLHF. The CDR3 nucleotides are TGCGCCAGCAGCTTGGCCTCGCCACGTAATTCACCCCTCCACTTT. The full variable domain, completed using reference TRBV5-1 and TRBJ1-6, is KAGVTQTPRYLIKTRGQQVTLSCSPISGHRSVSWYQQTPGQGLQFLFEYFSETQRNKGNFPGRFSGRQFSNSRSEMNVSTLELGDSALYLCASSLASPRNSPLHFGNGTRLTVT.

This clonotype turned up a few times. This chain connects TRBV4-1 to TRBJ1-1; D unclear. The CDR3 spans 14 residues. Germline-derived CDR1 and CDR2 are MGHRA and YSYEKL. V lost 3 bases and J lost 5, with 13 bases in between. This CDR3 reads CASSHPGKKTEAFF. The CDR3 DNA follows: TGCGCCAGCAGCCATCCGGGTAAGAAGACTGAAGCTTTCTTT.

This clonotype was observed a handful of times. The rearrangement links TRBV9 to TRBJ1-2; D gene uncertain. The germline V gene has CDR1 SGDLS and CDR2 YYNGEE. V dropped 4 bases and J dropped 8 bases, with 21 bases sitting between them. This CDR3 spans 15 amino acids. DNA for the CDR3: TGTGCCAGCAGCCCGGGCCCTGTTGGGGAGGAAGGCTACACCTTC. Translated, it gives CASSPGPVGEEGYTF.

This clonotype was seen more than once but under ten times. The V call is TRBV6-2 or TRBV6-3, the J call TRBJ1-2, with D tentatively TRBD1 (6 bases). Germline assignment: CDR1 MNHEY and CDR2 SVGEGT. The ends were cut back, 2 bases at V and 7 bases at J, with 14 bases in the middle. The CDR3 length is 14 residues. The DNA for the CDR3 is TGTGCCAGCAGTTACGGAACAGGGTTCGGTGGCTACACCTTC. Protein: CASSYGTGFGGYTF.

This sequence joins TRBV20-1 and TRBJ2-3, with 9 bases matching TRBD2. Trimming at V came to 7 bases and at J to 1 base, leaving 3 bases not matched to a gene. This CDR3 region has 13 residues. Germline V gene sequence: CDR1 DFQATT, CDR2 SNEGSKA (reference sequence). The CDR3 region has the DNA TGCAGTGAAGTAGCGGGGGGCACAGATACGCAGTATTTT. This codes for CSEVAGGTDTQYF.

There are many counts of this clonotype. The chain links TRBV11-2 to TRBJ1-2; 7 bases line up with TRBD1. The germline V gene encodes CDR1 SGHAT and CDR2 FQNNGV. J lost 5 bases, V lost 2 bases, and 8 bases had no gene match. The CDR3 runs to 15 residues. CDR3 nucleotide sequence: TGTGCCAGCAGCTTACCGACAGGGTTAAAATATGGCTACACCTTC. It specifies CASSLPTGLKYGYTF. The variable domain in full, completed from reference TRBV11-2 and TRBJ1-2, reads EAGVAQSPRYKIIEKRQSVAFWCNPISGHATLYWYQQILGQGPKLLIQFQNNGVVDDSQLPKDRFSAERLKGVDSTLKIQPAKLEDSAVYLCASSLPTGLKYGYTFGSGTRLTVV.

This clonotype was counted only a few times. The genes are TRBV5-1 and TRBJ2-4, with 7 bases lining up with TRBD1. Germline assignment: CDR1 SGHRS and CDR2 YFSETQ. The CDR3 is 15 residues long. The trim removed 5 bases at V and 1 base at J, leaving 6 bases unmatched. The CDR3 nucleotides are TGCGCCAGCAGAGGGGGCCAGGCCGCCAAAAACATTCAGTACTTC. Amino acids: CASRGGQAAKNIQYF. Looking up the rest from reference TRBV5-1 and TRBJ2-4 gives the full variable domain: KAGVTQTPRYLIKTRGQQVTLSCSPISGHRSVSWYQQTPGQGLQFLFEYFSETQRNKGNFPGRFSGRQFSNSRSEMNVSTLELGDSALYLCASRGGQAAKNIQYFGAGTRLSVL.

This clonotype was recorded many times. The CDR3 nucleotides are TGTGCCAGCAGCTCTATCCGGGGGGTCCGCAATGAGCAGTTCTTC. Amino acids: CASSSIRGVRNEQFF. The chain recombines TRBV7-9 with TRBJ2-1; 7 positions match TRBD2. The CDR3 length is 15 residues. After removal of 4 bases from V and 6 bases from J, the junction contained 9 bases not matched to a gene. Germline CDR1 is SEHNR and CDR2 is FQNEAQ (reference sequence).

The chain has TRBV7-9 and TRBJ2-7; the D is unclear. Germline values: CDR1 SEHNR, CDR2 FQNEAQ (reference sequence). Deletions cut 6 bases from V and 0 bases from J, with 15 bases between. The CDR3 sequence is 15 residues long. The CDR3 sequence is CASRTTTGSSYEQYF. As DNA, the CDR3 is TGTGCCAGCAGAACAACGACTGGAAGCTCCTACGAGCAGTACTTC.

There are many counts of this clonotype. The chain joins TRBV20-1 to TRBJ2-7; D uncertain. The CDR3 runs to 12 residues. The V and J ends lost 3 bases and 0 bases respectively, with 6 bases between them. CDR1 is DFQATT, CDR2 SNEGSKA, per germline (reference sequence). CDR3 in amino acids: CSASDNSYEQYF. The CDR3 region has the DNA TGCAGTGCTAGTGACAACTCCTACGAGCAGTACTTC.

This clonotype was seen more than once but under ten times. The chain recombines TRBV7-9 with TRBJ1-1, with D possibly TRBD1 on 5 matching bases. Trimming took 1 base from V and 6 from J, leaving 15 bases between them. CDR1 and CDR2 (germline): SEHNR, FQNEAQ (reference sequence). CDR3 size: 15 residues. In DNA, the CDR3 is TGTGCCAGCAGCTTAGTGTCCGGGGGGAAGGCTGAAGCTTTCTTT. As protein: CASSLVSGGKAEAFF.

This clonotype was detected only a few times. This rearrangement joins TRBV11-2 to TRBJ2-6; D possibly corresponds to TRBD2 (5 bases). The germline V and J ends were trimmed by 5 bases and 0 bases, with 17 bases remaining between them. The CDR3 has 18 amino acids. Germline lookup yields CDR1 SGHAT and CDR2 FQNNGV. CDR3 coding DNA: TGTGCCAGCAGCAGGAACCGGGGATCAGACTCTGGGGCCAACGTCCTGACTTTC. Translation gives CASSRNRGSDSGANVLTF. The full variable domain, completed using reference TRBV11-2 and TRBJ2-6, is EAGVAQSPRYKIIEKRQSVAFWCNPISGHATLYWYQQILGQGPKLLIQFQNNGVVDDSQLPKDRFSAERLKGVDSTLKIQPAKLEDSAVYLCASSRNRGSDSGANVLTFGAGSRLTVL.

This clonotype was found a few times. The chain couples TRBV11-2 to TRBJ1-5, with D hard to call. Germline V gene sequence: CDR1 SGHAT, CDR2 FQNNGV. The CDR3 has 13 amino acids. V dropped 0 bases and J dropped 6 bases, with 6 bases sitting between them. The CDR3, as DNA: TGTGCCAGCAGCTTAGATCGGTTTCAGCCCCAGCATTTT. It is translated as CASSLDRFQPQHF.

This clonotype was seen a few times. The chain employs TRBV27 and TRBJ1-2, with a possible D match to TRBD1 (6 bases). The CDR3 is 13 amino acids. Germline V gene lookup returns CDR1 MNHEY and CDR2 SMNVEV (reference sequence). The germline V and J ends were trimmed by 7 bases and 7 bases, with 16 bases remaining between them. DNA of the CDR3: TGTGCCAGCAAAACCACAGGGTCCCTTGGCTACACCTTC. It encodes CASKTTGSLGYTF.

This clonotype has ten or more counts. The chain joins TRBV28 to TRBJ2-3; no firm D call. The CDR3 has 14 residues. The germline CDR1 and CDR2 sequences are MDHEN and SYDVKM. V gave up 6 bases and J gave up 0 bases, with 10 bases separating them. Here the CDR3 reads CASSRESSTDTQYF. The DNA of the CDR3 is TGTGCCAGCAGCCGTGAGTCTAGCACAGATACGCAGTATTTT. The entire variable domain, with the rest obtained from reference TRBV28 and TRBJ2-3, is as follows: DVKVTQSSRYLVKRTGEKVFLECVQDMDHENMFWYRQDPGLGLRLIYFSYDVKMKEKGDIPEGYSVSREKKERFSLILESASTNQTSMYLCASSRESSTDTQYFGPGTRLTVL.

This clonotype was counted only a few times. This chain links TRBV2 with TRBJ2-1; D might be TRBD2 (6 bases). The V end lost 7 bases, the J end lost 2 bases, and 15 bases lay between the germline ends. From germline, CDR1 is SNHLY and CDR2 FYNNEI. The CDR3 extends over 15 amino acids. The CDR3 sequence: CASTKEGLTYNEQFF. Written as DNA, the CDR3 is TGTGCCAGCACCAAAGAGGGACTGACCTACAATGAGCAGTTCTTC.

This clonotype occurred a few times. This sequence joins TRBV24-1 and TRBJ2-2, with TRBD2 identical over 7 bases. CDR1 and CDR2 from the germline V gene are KGHDR and SFDVKD. The CDR3 has 18 amino acids. The V segment lost 3 bases and the J segment 4 bases; nucleotides outside the gene matches: 13. CDR3 in DNA: TGTGCCACCAGTGATCCGCGTCGGGGGAGGGGAGGCACCGGGGAGCTGTTTTTT. Protein: CATSDPRRGRGGTGELFF.

There are many counts of this clonotype. The chain recombines TRBV12-3 or TRBV12-4 with TRBJ2-2; TRBD2 matches 13 bases. Unmatched junction bases numbered 4, after V lost 6 bases and J lost 6 bases. The CDR3 is 15 residues long. CDR3 protein: CASSPGLAGAGELFF. DNA for the CDR3: TGTGCCAGCAGCCCCGGACTAGCGGGGGCCGGGGAGCTGTTTTTT.

This rearrangement joins TRBV16 to TRBJ2-1, with TRBD2 matching 10 bases. This CDR3 has 16 residues. V gave up 0 bases and J gave up 12 bases; unmatched junction bases: 11. Germline V gene sequence: CDR1 KGHSY, CDR2 FQNENV. This CDR3 is CASSQSLSGGAVRQFF. The DNA of the CDR3 is TGTGCCAGCAGCCAATCGCTCAGCGGGGGGGCCGTAAGGCAGTTCTTC.

This clonotype has ten or more counts. This chain links TRBV5-1 with TRBJ2-7; 7 nucleotides agree with TRBD2. The CDR3 extends over 13 amino acids. The V gene's germline CDR1 is SGHRS and CDR2 YFSETQ. Losses at the gene ends were 1 base for V and 4 bases for J; bases not matched to a gene: 2. The CDR3 sequence is CASSLKGGYEQYF. Here the CDR3 DNA reads TGCGCCAGCAGCTTGAAGGGAGGGTACGAGCAGTACTTC.

This clonotype was seen more than once but under ten times. The V call is TRBV4-3, the J call TRBJ1-5; D call uncertain. Between the trimmed V and J ends, which lost 0 bases and 3 bases, there was a span of 6 bases. CDR3 length: 14 residues. Germline V gene data show CDR1 as LGHNA and CDR2 as YSLEER. The CDR3 protein is CASSQDSLNQPQHF. Written as DNA, the CDR3 is TGCGCCAGCAGCCAAGATAGTCTCAATCAGCCCCAGCATTTT.

This clonotype has a count of ten or more. J is TRBJ2-2 and V is TRBV24-1, with TRBD1 as a possible D gene (6 bases). Trimming stripped 4 bases from V and 5 bases from J, with 13 bases between. Looked up from germline, CDR1 is KGHDR and CDR2 is SFDVKD. CDR3 length: 15 residues. CDR3 bases: TGTGCCACCAGTGACTCCGTACAGGGAACCGGGGAGCTGTTTTTT. Amino acids: CATSDSVQGTGELFF.

This chain connects TRBV7-3 to TRBJ2-5; D possibly uses TRBD1 or TRBD2 (6 bases each). In germline, CDR1 is SGHTA, CDR2 FQGTGA. V was shortened by 5 bases and J by 1 base, with 11 bases between the two germline ends. CDR3 length: 14 residues. CDR3 loop: CASSRSGAQETQYF. The CDR3 DNA sequence: TGTGCCAGCAGCCGGTCGGGGGCCCAAGAGACCCAGTACTTC.

This clonotype was counted only a few times. The J gene is TRBJ2-7, the V gene TRBV6-6; maybe TRBD1 (6 bases). Germline CDR1 MNHNY, CDR2 SVGAGI (reference sequence). The CDR3 extends over 15 amino acids. V lost 5 bases and J 3 bases, leaving 17 bases between the germline ends. As DNA, the CDR3 is TGTGCCAGCAGTACCACAGGGAGAAGGGGCTACGAGCAGTACTTC. It translates to CASSTTGRRGYEQYF.